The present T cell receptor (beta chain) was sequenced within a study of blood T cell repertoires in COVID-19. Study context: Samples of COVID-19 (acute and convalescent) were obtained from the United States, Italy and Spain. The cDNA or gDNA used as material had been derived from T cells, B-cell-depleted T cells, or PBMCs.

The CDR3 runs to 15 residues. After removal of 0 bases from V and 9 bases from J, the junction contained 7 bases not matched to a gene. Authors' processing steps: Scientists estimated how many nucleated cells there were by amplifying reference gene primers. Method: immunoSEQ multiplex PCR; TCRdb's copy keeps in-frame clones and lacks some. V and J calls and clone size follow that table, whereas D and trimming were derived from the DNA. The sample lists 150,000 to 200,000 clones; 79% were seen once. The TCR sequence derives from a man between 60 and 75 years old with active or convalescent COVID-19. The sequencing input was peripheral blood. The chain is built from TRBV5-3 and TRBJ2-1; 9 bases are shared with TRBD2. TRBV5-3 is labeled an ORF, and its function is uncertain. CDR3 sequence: CARSLEGLAAFEQFF. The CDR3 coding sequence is TGTGCCAGAAGCTTGGAGGGACTAGCAGCCTTTGAGCAGTTCTTC.